This TCR beta chain originates from a study of T-cell reconstitution after alpha-beta-depleted transplantation in children (dated by TCRdb to 2016 to 2018). Notes on the research overall: Using TCR repertoire profiling, the study followed T-cell immune reconstitution in a quantitative way in children after TCRalphabeta/CD19-depleted allogeneic hematopoietic cell transplantation.

The protocol used for the library was PCR. The sample was run on an Illumina HiSeq 2500. To normalize quantification of the TCRbeta repertoire, the TCR libraries were built with molecular barcoding that relied on unique molecular identifiers. TCRdb itself trimmed the public reads at Q25 with fastp, ran MiXCR and retained productive beta chains. One record per CDR3 amino acid sequence lists the most common genes and DNA. Present in this sample are 440,000 or so distinct CDR3 sequences, around 9.9% of which were seen just once. Jointly, the top ten make up approximately 5% of the sample. This clonotype was detected ten times or more. The antigen it recognizes is unknown. No qualities accompany the bases; no much larger clone lies one base away. The junction carries 5 bases between V and J, which are trimmed by 0 bases and 11 bases respectively. From the cysteine through the phenylalanine, the CDR3 covers 10 amino acids. The CDR3 DNA has 30 bases and is translated from base 1. CDR1 and CDR2 are drawn from the germline V gene: SQVTM, ANQGSEA.

The chain links TRBV29-1 with TRBJ2-1, with the D segment identity uncertain. This TCR derives from a human donor who donated a stem cell graft to a child with acute myeloid leukemia. Sample: PBMCs from the stem cell graft donor, taken from the stem cell graft. This receptor has the CDR3 CSVEEGKQFF. The nucleotide sequence reads as follows: TGCAGCGTTGAAGAGGGCAAGCAGTTCTTC.